The 20 T cell receptor beta chains below come from one sample, sequenced in a study of blood T cell repertoires in COVID-19. Assay: immunoSEQ multiplex PCR; the TCRdb copy retains only in-frame clones and omits some. The data contain about 83,000 clones, approximately 86% of them seen just once; the ten biggest clones take up roughly 3.1%. Material: peripheral blood. The origin of the receptors is a woman in her forties or fifties with active or convalescent COVID-19.

J is TRBJ2-7 and V is TRBV5-1; the D is unclear. CDR1 SGHRS and CDR2 YFSETQ come from the germline V gene. V was shortened by 0 bases and J by 9 bases, with 16 bases between the two germline ends. There are 14 residues in the CDR3. The CDR3 here is CASSLGQTIPGQYF. CDR3 DNA sequence: TGCGCCAGCAGCTTGGGCCAGACCATCCCGGGGCAGTACTTC.

The chain combines TRBV30 with TRBJ2-7; 10 bases match TRBD2. This CDR3 spans 14 amino acids. Trimming took 2 bases from V and 7 from J; bases not matched to a gene: 8. CDR1 GTSNPN and CDR2 SVGIG come from the germline V gene (reference sequence). CDR3 bases: TGTGCCTGGAGTCTCCGGACTAGCGGACAAGAGCAGTACTTC. Its protein product is CAWSLRTSGQEQYF. The complete variable domain, with remaining parts taken from reference TRBV30 and TRBJ2-7, reads SQTIHQWPATLVQPVGSPLSLECTVEGTSNPNLYWYRQAAGRGLQLLFYSVGIGQISSEVPQNLSASRPQDRQFILSSKKLLLSDSGFYLCAWSLRTSGQEQYFGPGTRLTVT.

With respect to this clone: Within the sample, other DNA sequences also encode this same CDR3. The chain joins TRBV5-1 to TRBJ2-2; 11 bases fit TRBD2. This CDR3 comprises 17 residues. V shed 8 bases and J 0 bases; nucleotides not matched to a gene: 9. Germline CDR1 reads SGHRS; CDR2 reads YFSETQ. This chain's CDR3 is CASRRLAGGTNTGELFF. CDR3 DNA: TGCGCCAGTAGGCGTCTAGCGGGGGGCACGAACACCGGGGAGCTGTTTTTT.

This chain joins TRBV5-4 and TRBJ1-2, with 7 nucleotides matching TRBD1. Trimming cost V 4 bases and J 8 bases; bases outside gene matches: 8. Germline CDR1 reads SGHNT; CDR2 reads YYREEE (reference sequence). The CDR3 has 13 amino acids. The DNA for the CDR3 is TGTGCCAGCAGCCAGGGGGTCCCTATGGGCTACACCTTC. Amino acid sequence: CASSQGVPMGYTF.

The V and J genes are TRBV28 and TRBJ1-1; 7 nucleotides align to TRBD1. Trimming took 5 bases from V and 4 from J; bases not matched to a gene: 7. Per germline, CDR1 MDHEN and CDR2 SYDVKM. CDR3 size: 14 residues. CDR3 protein: CASSPQGTSTEAFF. In nucleotides, the CDR3 is TGTGCCAGCAGTCCACAGGGGACGAGCACTGAAGCTTTCTTT. Drawing the rest from reference TRBV28 and TRBJ1-1, the complete variable domain is DVKVTQSSRYLVKRTGEKVFLECVQDMDHENMFWYRQDPGLGLRLIYFSYDVKMKEKGDIPEGYSVSREKKERFSLILESASTNQTSMYLCASSPQGTSTEAFFGQGTRLTVV.

The chain links TRBV30 to TRBJ1-1; D remains ambiguous. This CDR3 region has 13 residues. Trimming stripped 3 bases from V and 0 bases from J, with 8 bases between. Germline V CDR1 and CDR2: GTSNPN, SVGIG (reference sequence). CDR3 bases: TGTGCCTGGAGCCCAACAGTGAACACTGAAGCTTTCTTT. It yields the protein CAWSPTVNTEAFF. Supplemented by reference TRBV30 and TRBJ1-1, the full variable domain reads SQTIHQWPATLVQPVGSPLSLECTVEGTSNPNLYWYRQAAGRGLQLLFYSVGIGQISSEVPQNLSASRPQDRQFILSSKKLLLSDSGFYLCAWSPTVNTEAFFGQGTRLTVV.

The rearrangement uses TRBV29-1 and TRBJ1-2; possibly TRBD1 for D (5 bases). Germline-derived CDR1 and CDR2 are SQVTM and ANQGSEA. Trimming cost V 0 bases and J 2 bases, with 7 bases left between them. This CDR3 spans 13 amino acids. The CDR3: CSVEEAGNYGYTF. CDR3 DNA: TGCAGCGTTGAAGAAGCAGGGAACTATGGCTACACCTTC.

The chain employs TRBV18 and TRBJ1-1; TRBD1 agrees at 7 bases. The CDR3 extends over 14 amino acids. CDR1 and CDR2 from the germline V gene are KGHSH and LQKENI. The junction had 5 bases not matched to a gene; V was cut back by 4 bases and J by 3 bases. CDR3: CASSLSTGDTEAFF. CDR3 coding DNA: TGTGCCAGCTCACTCTCTACAGGGGACACTGAAGCTTTCTTT. The full variable domain, with the rest looked up from reference TRBV18 and TRBJ1-1, is NAGVMQNPRHLVRRRGQEARLRCSPMKGHSHVYWYRQLPEEGLKFMVYLQKENIIDESGMPKERFSAEFPKEGPSILRIQQVVRGDSAAYFCASSLSTGDTEAFFGQGTRLTVV.

This clone was counted between two and nine times. V gene TRBV9 combines with J gene TRBJ2-1, with 8 nucleotides matching TRBD2. CDR3 length: 15 residues. Germline V gives CDR1 SGDLS, CDR2 YYNGEE. V shed 0 bases, J shed 5 bases, and the junction held 4 bases outside the gene matches. For the CDR3, the DNA is TGTGCCAGCAGCGTAGGCGGGGGGCCAAACAATGAGCAGTTCTTC. It encodes CASSVGGGPNNEQFF.

The CDR3 reads CASSGGQRVEKLFF. The CDR3 coding sequence is TGTGCCAGCAGCGGGGGACAGAGAGTAGAAAAACTGTTTTTT. The V call is TRBV7-2, the J call TRBJ1-4, with 7 bases aligning to TRBD1. Germline V gene lookup returns CDR1 SGHTA and CDR2 FQGNSA. The CDR3 is made up of 14 amino acids. With 5 bases clipped from V and 8 bases from J, the junction kept 8 bases outside the gene matches.

The V and J genes are TRBV5-1 and TRBJ2-1, with TRBD2 matching 12 bases. This CDR3 is 14 amino acids long. V lost 3 bases and J lost 7; bases outside the gene matches: 2. Germline loops: CDR1 SGHRS, CDR2 YFSETQ. The CDR3 DNA follows: TGCGCCAGCAGCTCTCTAGCGGGGGGGAATGAGCAGTTCTTC. This codes for CASSSLAGGNEQFF. Complete variable domain (other parts from reference TRBV5-1 and TRBJ2-1): KAGVTQTPRYLIKTRGQQVTLSCSPISGHRSVSWYQQTPGQGLQFLFEYFSETQRNKGNFPGRFSGRQFSNSRSEMNVSTLELGDSALYLCASSSLAGGNEQFFGPGTRLTVL.

This rearrangement joins TRBV6-1 to TRBJ1-2; perhaps TRBD1 as D (6 bases). Trimming removed 2 bases at V and 8 bases at J, with 12 bases between. This CDR3 is 13 amino acids long. From germline, CDR1 is MNHNS and CDR2 SASEGT. CDR3 sequence: CASSELQGQGYTF. CDR3 in DNA: TGTGCCAGCAGTGAACTACAGGGTCAAGGCTACACCTTC.

This clone was observed a handful of times. This chain connects TRBV6-1 to TRBJ1-2; possibly TRBD1 for D (5 bases). V lost 2 bases and J 6 bases, leaving 10 bases between the germline ends. The CDR3 consists of 13 residues. The germline gives CDR1 MNHNS, CDR2 SASEGT. CDR3 region: CASSESGGNGYTF. The CDR3 coding sequence is TGTGCCAGCAGTGAATCCGGGGGGAATGGCTACACCTTC.

This clone was picked up a small number of times. The chain employs TRBV7-3 and TRBJ2-1, with TRBD2 matching over 9 bases. Losses at the gene ends were 2 bases for V and 1 base for J; bases not matched to a gene: 6. The V gene's germline CDR1 is SGHTA and CDR2 FQGTGA. The CDR3 consists of 17 residues. The CDR3 is CASSLLAGESSYNEQFF. Written as DNA, the CDR3 is TGTGCCAGCAGCTTATTAGCGGGGGAAAGTTCCTACAATGAGCAGTTCTTC.

The chain combines TRBV7-9 with TRBJ2-2; D may be TRBD2 (7 bases). Between the trimmed V and J ends, which lost 5 bases and 7 bases, there was a span of 17 bases. This CDR3 spans 15 amino acids. The V gene's germline CDR1 is SEHNR and CDR2 FQNEAQ (reference sequence). The CDR3 spells CASSPVGGAVGELFF. Written as DNA, the CDR3 is TGTGCCAGCAGCCCCGTAGGGGGGGCGGTCGGGGAGCTGTTTTTT.

The DNA of the CDR3 is TGTGCCAGCAGCCAAGTTAGGAATAGCTGGGAGACCCAGTACTTC. Protein: CASSQVRNSWETQYF. The chain links TRBV3-1 (or the pseudogene TRBV3-2) to TRBJ2-5; D uncertain. Germline lookup yields CDR1 LGHDT and CDR2 YNNKEL (reference sequence). This CDR3 spans 15 amino acids. V dropped 1 base and J dropped 5 bases, with 14 bases sitting between them.

This chain uses TRBV5-6 with TRBJ1-2; the D gene is possibly TRBD1 (5 bases). The ends were cut back, 0 bases at V and 3 bases at J, with 9 bases in the middle. This CDR3 is 14 amino acids long. Per the germline V gene, CDR1 is SGHDT and CDR2 is YYEEEE. CDR3 residues: CASSLGVGDYGYTF. DNA for the CDR3: TGTGCCAGCAGCTTGGGAGTAGGGGACTATGGCTACACCTTC.

CDR3 residues: CASSGQGAIVQFF. CDR3 nucleotide sequence: TGTGCCAGCAGCGGGCAGGGGGCGATTGTGCAGTTCTTC. V usage is TRBV6-5 and J usage is TRBJ2-1; 8 nucleotides match TRBD1. V shed 6 bases and J 12 bases; nucleotides not matched to a gene: 10. CDR3 size: 13 residues. Germline values: CDR1 MNHEY, CDR2 SVGAGI.

The chain employs TRBV3-1 (or the pseudogene TRBV3-2) and TRBJ1-2; maybe TRBD1 (6 bases). The CDR3 runs to 15 residues. V was clipped by 4 bases and J by 0 bases, with 12 bases between them. Germline V CDR1 and CDR2: LGHDT, YNNKEL (reference sequence). The CDR3 loop reads CASSLWTAANYGYTF. CDR3 bases: TGTGCCAGCAGCCTCTGGACAGCAGCTAACTATGGCTACACCTTC.

The V and J genes are TRBV18 and TRBJ2-5; possibly TRBD2 for D (6 bases). The CDR3 covers 15 residues. Germline V gene lookup returns CDR1 KGHSH and CDR2 LQKENI. Between the trimmed V and J ends, which lost 1 base and 0 bases, there was a span of 9 bases. This CDR3 is CASSPQEGYQETQYF. In DNA, the CDR3 is TGTGCCAGCTCACCACAGGAGGGGTACCAAGAGACCCAGTACTTC.